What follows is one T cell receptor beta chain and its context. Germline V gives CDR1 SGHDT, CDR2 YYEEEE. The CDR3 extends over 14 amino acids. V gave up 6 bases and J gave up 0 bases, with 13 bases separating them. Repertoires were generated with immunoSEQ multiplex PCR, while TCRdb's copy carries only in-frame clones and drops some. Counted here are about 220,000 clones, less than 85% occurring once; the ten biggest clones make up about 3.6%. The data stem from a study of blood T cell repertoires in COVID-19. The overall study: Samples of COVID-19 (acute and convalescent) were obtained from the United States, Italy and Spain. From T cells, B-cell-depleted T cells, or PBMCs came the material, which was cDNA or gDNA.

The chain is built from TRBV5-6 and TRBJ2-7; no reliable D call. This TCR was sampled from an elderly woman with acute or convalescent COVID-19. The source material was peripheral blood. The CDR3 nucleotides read TGTGCCAGCACCCCAGACGGGTACTCCTACGAGCAGTACTTC. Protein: CASTPDGYSYEQYF.